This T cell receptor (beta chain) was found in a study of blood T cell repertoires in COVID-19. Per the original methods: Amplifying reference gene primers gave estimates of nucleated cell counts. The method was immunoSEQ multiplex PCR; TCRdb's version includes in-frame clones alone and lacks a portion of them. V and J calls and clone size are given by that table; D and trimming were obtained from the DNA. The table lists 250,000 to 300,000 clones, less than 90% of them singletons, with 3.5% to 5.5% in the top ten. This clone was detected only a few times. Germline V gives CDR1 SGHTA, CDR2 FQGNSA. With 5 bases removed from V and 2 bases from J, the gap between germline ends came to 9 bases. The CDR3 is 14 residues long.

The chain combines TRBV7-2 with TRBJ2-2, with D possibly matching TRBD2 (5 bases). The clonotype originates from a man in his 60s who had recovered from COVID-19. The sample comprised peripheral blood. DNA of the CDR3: TGTGCCAGCAGCCAAGACTACAACACCGGGGAGCTGTTTTTT. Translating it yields CASSQDYNTGELFF.